Following are 9 T cell receptor beta chains from one sample sequenced in a study of PD-L1 blockade in urothelial cancer. Indicated time point: peripheral blood 6 weeks after treatment start. The table came from immunoSEQ multiplex PCR; TCRdb's copy has only in-frame clones and leaves some out. The profile shows some 110,000 clones, under 95% of them singletons. The sample was PBMCs, taken around atezolizumab (anti-PD-L1) treatment. Receptors were obtained from a man aged 55 to 69 with urothelial cancer.

The CDR3 DNA reads TGCGCCAGCAGCCTCACTGCCAGCGGGGAATACGAGCAGTACTTC. Its translation: CASSLTASGEYEQYF. This sequence joins TRBV5-1 and TRBJ2-7, with 7 nucleotides matching TRBD2. Germline trimming cut 4 bases from V and 4 bases from J; bases unmatched to any gene: 11. Looked up from germline, CDR1 is SGHRS and CDR2 is YFSETQ. The CDR3 covers 15 residues. The variable domain in full, with the rest retrieved from reference TRBV5-1 and TRBJ2-7, is KAGVTQTPRYLIKTRGQQVTLSCSPISGHRSVSWYQQTPGQGLQFLFEYFSETQRNKGNFPGRFSGRQFSNSRSEMNVSTLELGDSALYLCASSLTASGEYEQYFGPGTRLTVT.

A note on this clone: An end of the junction does not agree with germline; a read error may underlie this. The V and J genes are TRBV4-1 and TRBJ2-7; tentatively, D is TRBD1 (6 bases). Germline values: CDR1 MGHRA, CDR2 YSYEKL. The CDR3 contains 16 residues. The CDR3 DNA is TGCGCCAGCAGCCAAGTCCTCAACAGGGTTTCCTCCGAGCAGTACTTC. It is translated as CASSQVLNRVSSEQYF.

The chain is built from TRBV15 and TRBJ2-5; D might be TRBD1 (6 bases). This CDR3 contains 14 residues. Germline loops: CDR1 LNHNV, CDR2 YYDKDF (reference sequence). V shed 5 bases and J shed 3 bases, with 13 bases lying between them. The CDR3 protein is CATSEATGKETQYF. The CDR3 DNA follows: TGTGCCACCAGCGAAGCGACAGGAAAAGAGACCCAGTACTTC.

A few counts support this clone. The chain carries TRBV2 and TRBJ1-2; a weak D match, TRBD1 (5 bases). The V end lost 6 bases, the J end lost 3 bases, and 11 bases lay between the germline ends. This CDR3 has 13 residues. Germline values: CDR1 SNHLY, CDR2 FYNNEI. CDR3 sequence (DNA): TGTGCCAGCAGGCAGGGTCCGGACTATGGCTACACCTTC. Translation gives CASRQGPDYGYTF.

The CDR3: CASSLAGDREKLFF. CDR3 nucleotide sequence: TGTGCCAGCAGCTTAGCGGGGGACAGGGAAAAACTGTTTTTT. The chain combines TRBV7-9 with TRBJ1-4; TRBD1 matches 8 bases. V was clipped by 0 bases and J by 8 bases; unmatched bases: 2. The CDR3 runs to 14 residues. Germline V lookup: CDR1 SEHNR, CDR2 FQNEAQ (reference sequence).

The V call is TRBV29-1, the J call TRBJ1-1, with D tentatively TRBD1 (6 bases). V was pared by 7 bases and J by 1 base, with 13 bases between. The CDR3 is made up of 13 amino acids. Germline lookup yields CDR1 SQVTM and CDR2 ANQGSEA. The CDR3 nucleotides are TGCAGCGGCCAACAGGGTGCGAACACTGAAGCTTTCTTT. Amino acids: CSGQQGANTEAFF. Drawing the rest from reference TRBV29-1 and TRBJ1-1, the complete variable domain is SAVISQKPSRDICQRGTSLTIQCQVDSQVTMMFWYRQQPGQSLTLIATANQGSEATYESGFVIDKFPISRPNLTFSTLTVSNMSPEDSSIYLCSGQQGANTEAFFGQGTRLTVV.

J is TRBJ1-2 and V is TRBV5-1, with D possibly TRBD1 on 6 matching bases. Germline CDR1 and CDR2: SGHRS and YFSETQ. The CDR3 is 16 residues long. Trimming cost V 3 bases and J 7 bases, with 22 bases left between them. The CDR3 nucleotides are TGCGCCAGCAGCTGGGACACCTACTCAACGCTCGCTGGCTACACCTTC. Protein sequence: CASSWDTYSTLAGYTF.

The chain joins TRBV7-6 to TRBJ2-1, with TRBD2 identical over 7 bases. Germline CDR1 is SGHVS and CDR2 is FNYEAQ. The V segment lost 4 bases and the J segment 12 bases; nucleotides outside the gene matches: 9. This CDR3 contains 13 residues. CDR3 in amino acids: CASSSTGTMSQFF. The DNA of the CDR3 is TGTGCCAGCAGCTCAACCGGGACTATGTCGCAGTTCTTC.

The rearrangement links TRBV19 to TRBJ1-2; 7 bases map to TRBD1. This CDR3 spans 13 amino acids. CDR1 and CDR2 (germline): LNHDA, SQIVND (reference sequence). V lost 3 bases to trimming and J lost 6 bases; unmatched junction nucleotides: 4. CDR3 in DNA: TGTGCCAGTAGTATCGTCCAGGGGGATGGCTACACCTTC. Residues: CASSIVQGDGYTF.